This T cell receptor beta chain was found in a study of T cell responses to AZD1222 COVID-19 vaccine. Whole-study results and caveats: Females made up more of the donors, who were largely white British, and clonal diversity may have come out too low.

As regards this clone: Antigen: not known.

Assay used: immunoSEQ multiplex PCR; TCRdb lists only in-frame clones, some missing. Of about 180,000 clones listed, around 88% are singletons. This CDR3 spans 13 amino acids. CDR1 SGHNT and CDR2 YENEEA come from the germline V gene. Trimming removed 3 bases from V and 6 bases from J; junction bases left unmatched: 1. The chain joins TRBV11-3 to TRBJ2-1, with TRBD2 matching 8 bases. This TCR was sampled from an adult in good health. This specimen consisted of peripheral blood, obtained on day 0 of AZD1222 vaccination. The CDR3 DNA follows: TGTGCCAGCAGCTTGGCGGGGGGCAATGAGCAGTTCTTC. Its protein product is CASSLAGGNEQFF.